Below are 29 T cell receptor beta chains sequenced from a single sample in a study of shared clonotypes between healthy human individuals. TCRdb's copy holds only in-frame clones and misses some; the assay was immunoSEQ multiplex PCR. The table shows approximately 2,000,000 clones, with around 93% occurring only once. Naive CD8 cells comprised CD45RO-negative, CCR7-positively selected cells, excluding terminally differentiated effector memory CD45RA+ cells. Sequencing was carried out using naive CD8+ T cells from PBMCs. All receptors come from a man between 18 and 35 years old in good health. Some clones in this sample may be carry-over from other donors' samples.

J is TRBJ2-2 and V is TRBV7-2; TRBD1 aligns across 8 bases. Trimming at V came to 3 bases and at J to 3 bases, leaving 9 bases not matched to a gene. Germline V gene lookup returns CDR1 SGHTA and CDR2 FQGNSA. This CDR3 contains 17 residues. This CDR3 reads CASSLRTGWKDTGELFF. CDR3 nucleotide sequence: TGTGCCAGCAGCTTGAGGACAGGGTGGAAGGACACCGGGGAGCTGTTTTTT.

The chain recombines TRBV5-6 with TRBJ1-4, with a weak D call TRBD1 (5 bases). The CDR3 is made up of 16 amino acids. Trimming cost V 1 base and J 6 bases, with 16 bases left between them. Germline CDR1 is SGHDT and CDR2 is YYEEEE. The CDR3 DNA sequence: TGTGCCAGCAGCTTGCTGAAGAGGGGTGTGTATGAAAAACTGTTTTTT. This translates into CASSLLKRGVYEKLFF.

This rearrangement joins TRBV7-2 to TRBJ2-5, with TRBD2 identical over 10 bases. This CDR3 has 14 amino acids. After removal of 8 bases from V and 5 bases from J, the junction contained 8 bases not matched to a gene. Germline V gene lookup returns CDR1 SGHTA and CDR2 FQGNSA. In DNA, the CDR3 is TGTGCCAGCTTCTCTAGCGGGAGTGATGAGACCCAGTACTTC. It is translated as CASFSSGSDETQYF.

The J gene is TRBJ1-1, the V gene TRBV5-1, with TRBD1 matching 7 bases. Germline loops: CDR1 SGHRS, CDR2 YFSETQ. V lost 0 bases to trimming and J lost 4 bases; unmatched junction nucleotides: 12. The CDR3 loop spans 17 amino acids. The chain's CDR3 is CASSLEAGGSGRTEAFF. In nucleotides, the CDR3 is TGCGCCAGCAGCTTGGAGGCAGGGGGGTCCGGGCGCACTGAAGCTTTCTTT.

The genes are TRBV9 and TRBJ2-1; 11 bases are a match to TRBD2. Germline CDR1 is SGDLS and CDR2 is YYNGEE. This CDR3 spans 18 amino acids. V lost 4 bases, J lost 0 bases, and 9 bases stayed unmatched. The CDR3 nucleotides are TGTGCCAGCAGCAGTAGCGGGAGGGCCAGGAGCTCCTACAATGAGCAGTTCTTC. Amino acids: CASSSSGRARSSYNEQFF.

The rearrangement uses TRBV13 and TRBJ2-7; TRBD2 aligns across 8 bases. CDR1 and CDR2 (germline): PRHDT, FYEKMQ (reference sequence). The CDR3 runs to 15 residues. Unmatched junction bases numbered 8, after V lost 5 bases and J lost 2 bases. The DNA of the CDR3 is TGTGCCAGCAGCGCCGGGGGGGTATCAACCTACGAGCAGTACTTC. Translating it yields CASSAGGVSTYEQYF.

The chain carries TRBV11-2 and TRBJ2-3; 11 nucleotides match TRBD2. The CDR3 is 13 amino acids. After removal of 9 bases from V and 3 bases from J, the junction contained 2 bases not matched to a gene. The germline V gene has CDR1 SGHAT and CDR2 FQNNGV. As DNA, the CDR3 is TGTGCCAGTACTAGCGGGAGAACAGATACGCAGTATTTT. Translated: CASTSGRTDTQYF.

This CDR3 reads CASADGDRAYETQYF. CDR3 nucleotides: TGTGCCAGCGCAGACGGGGACAGGGCTTACGAGACCCAGTACTTC. This chain joins TRBV9 and TRBJ2-5; 9 bases line up with TRBD1. The CDR3 sequence is 15 residues long. The junction had 12 bases not matched to a gene; V was cut back by 7 bases and J by 5 bases. Germline CDR1 and CDR2: SGDLS and YYNGEE.

The rearrangement uses TRBV2 and TRBJ2-7, with TRBD2 identical over 8 bases. The CDR3 spans 13 residues. V gave up 6 bases and J gave up 1 base; unmatched junction bases: 2. From germline, CDR1 is SNHLY and CDR2 FYNNEI. CDR3 nucleotides: TGTGCCAGCAGACTAGCGGAGTCCTACGAGCAGTACTTC. Protein: CASRLAESYEQYF.

The chain joins TRBV6-6 to TRBJ2-1; a possible D gene is TRBD2 (6 bases). Germline assignment: CDR1 MNHNY and CDR2 SVGAGI (reference sequence). Deletions cut 5 bases from V and 7 bases from J, with 18 bases between. The CDR3 runs to 15 residues. The CDR3 reads CASSPWREGRNEQFF. For the CDR3, the DNA is TGTGCCAGCAGTCCCTGGCGGGAAGGTAGGAATGAGCAGTTCTTC.

The rearrangement links TRBV10-1 to TRBJ1-1, with 7 nucleotides matching TRBD1. The V gene's germline CDR1 is WNHNN and CDR2 SYGVQD (reference sequence). The CDR3 is made up of 14 amino acids. V was clipped by 4 bases and J by 2 bases; unmatched bases: 4. The CDR3 DNA follows: TGCGCCAGCAGTGGCCGGGACAGAAACACTGAAGCTTTCTTT. Encoded protein: CASSGRDRNTEAFF.

CDR3 sequence (DNA): TGCGCCAGCAGCCCCGGCCGTTCCTACAATGAGCAGTTCTTC. Amino acids: CASSPGRSYNEQFF. The J gene is TRBJ2-1, the V gene TRBV5-1; D not resolved. Germline V CDR1 and CDR2: SGHRS, YFSETQ. This CDR3 region has 14 residues. The V end was cut by 4 bases, the J end by 1 base, with 9 bases between.

V gene TRBV19 combines with J gene TRBJ2-3, with D maybe TRBD2 (6 bases). Per germline, CDR1 LNHDA and CDR2 SQIVND (reference sequence). V was pared by 8 bases and J by 0 bases, with 18 bases between. The CDR3 extends over 16 amino acids. The CDR3 bases are TGTGCCAGTGCGAGTGGGACTGAAGCTAGCACAGATACGCAGTATTTT. Its translation is CASASGTEASTDTQYF.

J is TRBJ2-4 and V is TRBV2; TRBD1 is a possible D gene (8 bases). The CDR3 sequence is 19 residues long. CDR1 and CDR2 from the germline V gene are SNHLY and FYNNEI. V lost 7 bases, J lost 2 bases, and 27 bases lay in between. CDR3 sequence reads: CASTGQGFKRDGTKNIQYF. The CDR3 DNA is TGTGCCAGCACCGGACAGGGTTTTAAGCGGGACGGGACCAAAAACATTCAGTACTTC. Supplemented by reference TRBV2 and TRBJ2-4, the full variable domain reads EPEVTQTPSHQVTQMGQEVILRCVPISNHLYFYWYRQILGQKVEFLVSFYNNEISEKSEIFDDQFSVERPDGSNFTLKIRSTKLEDSAMYFCASTGQGFKRDGTKNIQYFGAGTRLSVL.

The V gene is TRBV6-1, the J gene TRBJ2-7; 9 bases map to TRBD1. CDR1 and CDR2 (germline): MNHNS, SASEGT. The CDR3 loop spans 16 amino acids. The ends lost 1 base at V and 4 bases at J; junction bases unmatched: 8. The CDR3 bases are TGTGCCAGCAGTGAAGGGGGACAGGGTTACTCTTACGAGCAGTACTTC. It codes for CASSEGGQGYSYEQYF.

The CDR3 spells CASKRSENEQFF. The CDR3, as DNA: TGTGCCAGCAAAAGGTCCGAGAATGAGCAGTTCTTC. The chain combines TRBV4-2 with TRBJ2-1; no reliable D call. The CDR3 covers 12 residues. CDR1 is LGHNA, CDR2 YNFKEQ, per germline. The germline V and J ends were trimmed by 7 bases and 7 bases, with 11 bases remaining between them.

The chain uses TRBV7-2 and TRBJ2-2; D unresolved. CDR1 and CDR2 from the germline V gene are SGHTA and FQGNSA. Between the trimmed V and J ends, which lost 1 base and 4 bases, there was a span of 4 bases. The CDR3 contains 13 residues. DNA for the CDR3: TGTGCCAGCAGCTTAGTGTCCACCGGGGAGCTGTTTTTT. Translation: CASSLVSTGELFF. Based on the CDR3 plus reference TRBV7-2 and TRBJ2-2, the full variable domain is GAGVSQSPSNKVTEKGKDVELRCDPISGHTALYWYRQSLGQGLEFLIYFQGNSAPDKSGLPSDRFSAERTGGSVSTLTIQRTQQEDSAVYLCASSLVSTGELFFGEGSRLTVL.

This chain joins TRBV7-9 and TRBJ2-3; TRBD1 matches 10 bases. CDR1 and CDR2 from the germline V gene are SEHNR and FQNEAQ (reference sequence). V dropped 5 bases and J dropped 0; count of bases not matched to a gene: 5. The CDR3 spans 16 residues. CDR3 nucleotide sequence: TGTGCCAGCAGCAATTGGACAGGGGGGAGCACAGATACGCAGTATTTT. It translates to CASSNWTGGSTDTQYF.

The V and J genes are TRBV28 and TRBJ2-7; TRBD2 matches 9 bases. Germline assignment: CDR1 MDHEN and CDR2 SYDVKM. The CDR3 is 16 residues long. V gave up 5 bases and J gave up 4 bases; unmatched junction bases: 12. The CDR3 here is CASSPLRGGRVYEQYF. CDR3 DNA: TGTGCCAGCAGTCCTCTGAGGGGCGGGAGGGTGTACGAGCAGTACTTC.

The gene calls are TRBV6-6 and TRBJ1-3; D unclear. The germline V gene has CDR1 MNHNY and CDR2 SVGAGI (reference sequence). This CDR3 has 15 residues. V gave up 6 bases and J gave up 3 bases, with 15 bases separating them. The DNA for the CDR3 is TGTGCCAGCAGCCCCACAAAGATACTTGGAAACACCATATATTTT. This codes for CASSPTKILGNTIYF.

About this clone itself: The sample contains more than one DNA sequence encoding this CDR3. The chain joins TRBV9 to TRBJ1-1; D is uncertain. The length of the CDR3 is 13 residues. Germline CDR1 SGDLS, CDR2 YYNGEE. V gave up 0 bases and J gave up 4 bases, with 7 bases separating them. CDR3 sequence: CASSVARATEAFF. CDR3 bases: TGTGCCAGCAGCGTAGCGCGGGCCACTGAAGCTTTCTTT.

The J gene is TRBJ1-4, the V gene TRBV6-6; the D is unclear. Trimming took 5 bases from V and 0 from J, leaving 13 bases between them. The CDR3 has 16 residues. Per germline, CDR1 MNHNY and CDR2 SVGAGI (reference sequence). CDR3 loop: CASSPWPVPTNEKLFF. In DNA form, the CDR3 reads TGTGCCAGCAGTCCTTGGCCAGTCCCAACTAATGAAAAACTGTTTTTT.

This clone was picked up one time. The rearrangement links TRBV5-6 to TRBJ2-1, with D perhaps matching TRBD2 (6 bases). The germline CDR1 and CDR2 sequences are SGHDT and YYEEEE. The CDR3 runs 16 residues. The ends were cut back, 1 base at V and 1 base at J, with 12 bases in the middle. The CDR3, as DNA: TGTGCCAGCAGCTTGTACGGCGGGGAATCCTACAATGAGCAGTTCTTC. It codes for CASSLYGGESYNEQFF.

V usage is TRBV4-2 and J usage is TRBJ2-7; TRBD2 agrees at 11 bases. The germline V gene encodes CDR1 LGHNA and CDR2 YNFKEQ. The junction had 8 bases not matched to a gene; V was cut back by 4 bases and J by 6 bases. The CDR3 is 15 residues long. CDR3: CASSPITSGSREQYF. CDR3 DNA: TGTGCCAGCAGCCCAATAACTAGCGGGAGCCGCGAGCAGTACTTC.

CDR3 bases: TGTGCCAGCTACCAAACAAGGGATGATCGCGCTTTCTTT. It is translated as CASYQTRDDRAFF. V gene TRBV27 combines with J gene TRBJ1-1; D remains ambiguous. Trimming removed 8 bases at V and 11 bases at J, with 21 bases between. Germline V lookup: CDR1 MNHEY, CDR2 SMNVEV (reference sequence). CDR3 length: 13 residues.

In regard to this clone: Within the sample, other DNA sequences also encode this same CDR3. The V and J genes are TRBV28 and TRBJ2-7, with D maybe TRBD2 (6 bases). CDR3 length equals 14 residues. Germline values: CDR1 MDHEN, CDR2 SYDVKM. V was clipped by 1 base and J by 0 bases, with 7 bases between them. CDR3 nucleotides: TGTGCCAGCAGTTTATTCGGGAGCTCCTACGAGCAGTACTTC. Translated: CASSLFGSSYEQYF.

The CDR3 loop reads CASSVAGHETYEQYF. The CDR3 nucleotides are TGTGCCAGCAGCGTAGCGGGACACGAAACCTACGAGCAGTACTTC. The chain is built from TRBV9 and TRBJ2-7, with D possibly matching TRBD1 (6 bases). The CDR3 totals 15 residues. The germline V and J ends were trimmed by 0 bases and 2 bases, with 12 bases remaining between them. Germline assignment: CDR1 SGDLS and CDR2 YYNGEE.

As concerns this clone: The sample contains more than one DNA sequence encoding this CDR3. The rearrangement joins TRBV7-3 to TRBJ2-3; D unclear. The CDR3 runs 13 residues. V was pared by 2 bases and J by 3 bases, with 6 bases between. Germline loops: CDR1 SGHTA, CDR2 FQGTGA. As DNA, the CDR3 is TGTGCCAGCAGCTTATTGGGTACAGATACGCAGTATTTT. Protein product: CASSLLGTDTQYF.

This chain joins TRBV11-2 and TRBJ2-1; 7 bases match TRBD2. Trimming removed 5 bases from V and 3 bases from J; junction bases left unmatched: 7. Germline-derived CDR1 and CDR2 are SGHAT and FQNNGV. CDR3 length equals 15 residues. CDR3 nucleotide sequence: TGTGCCAGCAGCGAAACTAGCGCCGTCTACAATGAGCAGTTCTTC. It is translated as CASSETSAVYNEQFF.